This T cell receptor (beta chain) was sequenced for a study of spatial heterogeneity in lung cancer. Study-level points and caveats: Expanded tumor TCRs that were ubiquitous appeared in blood more at resection than follow-up.

Each TCR cDNA molecule carried a unique molecular identifier. TCRdb called the 5' RACE reads again in MiXCR, with one record for every CDR3 protein. This sample carries about 82,000 distinct CDR3 sequences, over 9.5% of them seen once, and the ten largest clones take around 4.6%. Time point of the sample: sample taken at primary tumor resection. Unsorted whole RNA samples from tumor, nontumor lung or frozen PBMC were sequenced. About this clonotype: Antigen: not known.

Here the sequenced sample was PBMCs, taken at surgery. The clonotype was recovered from a male donor with early-stage non-small cell lung cancer.

In DNA, the CDR3 is TGCAGCGTTGAACGGAAACAGGAGAACACTGAAGCTTTCTTT. It specifies CSVERKQENTEAFF. The chain joins TRBV29-1 to TRBJ1-1, with a tentative D call TRBD1 (5 bases). Trimming pared 2 bases from V and 1 base from J, leaving 11 bases between. Germline loops: CDR1 SQVTM, CDR2 ANQGSEA. CDR3 length: 14 residues.